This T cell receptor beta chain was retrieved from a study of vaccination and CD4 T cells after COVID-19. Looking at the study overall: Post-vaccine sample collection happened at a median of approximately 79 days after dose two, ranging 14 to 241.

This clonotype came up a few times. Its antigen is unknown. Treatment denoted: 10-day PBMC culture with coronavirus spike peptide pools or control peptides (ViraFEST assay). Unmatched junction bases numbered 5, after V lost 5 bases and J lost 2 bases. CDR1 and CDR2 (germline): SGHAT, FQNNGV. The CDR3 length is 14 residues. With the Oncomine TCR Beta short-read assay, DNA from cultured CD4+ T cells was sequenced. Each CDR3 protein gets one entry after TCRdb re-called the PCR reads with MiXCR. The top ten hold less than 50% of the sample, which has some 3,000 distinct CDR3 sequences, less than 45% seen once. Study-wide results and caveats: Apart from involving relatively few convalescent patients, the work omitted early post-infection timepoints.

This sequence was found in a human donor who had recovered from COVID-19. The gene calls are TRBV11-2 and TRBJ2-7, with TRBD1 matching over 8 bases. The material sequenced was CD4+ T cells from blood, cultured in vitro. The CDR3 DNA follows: TGTGCCAGCAGCACGGACAGGGACACCTACGAGCAGTACTTC. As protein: CASSTDRDTYEQYF.